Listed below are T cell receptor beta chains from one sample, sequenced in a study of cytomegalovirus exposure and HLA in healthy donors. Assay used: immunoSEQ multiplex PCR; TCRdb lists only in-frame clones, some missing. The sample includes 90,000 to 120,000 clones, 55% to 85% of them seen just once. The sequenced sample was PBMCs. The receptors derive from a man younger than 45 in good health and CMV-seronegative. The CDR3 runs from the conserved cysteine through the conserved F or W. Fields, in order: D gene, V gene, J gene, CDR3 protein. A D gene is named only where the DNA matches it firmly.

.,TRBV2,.,CASSVGGFYEQYF
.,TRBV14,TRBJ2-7,CASSQDGRGSEQYF
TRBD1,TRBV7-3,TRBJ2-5,CASSLLGRDRAVQETQYF
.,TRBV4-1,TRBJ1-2,CASSQDTGTYGYTF
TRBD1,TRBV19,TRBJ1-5,CASSRDRGDQPQHF
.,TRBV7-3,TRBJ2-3,CASSLSSGDTQYF
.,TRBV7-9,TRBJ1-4,CASSLARGQGTNEKLFF
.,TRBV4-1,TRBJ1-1,CASSQAPTVNTEAFF
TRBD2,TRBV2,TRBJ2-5,CASIGLEQETQYF
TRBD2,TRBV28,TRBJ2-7,CASAGTIYYEQYF
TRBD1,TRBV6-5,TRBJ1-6,CASSLGQGFRSPLHF
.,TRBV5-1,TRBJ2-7,CASSLGSRGSYEQYF
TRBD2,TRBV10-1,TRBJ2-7,CASSQLAGGPYEQYF
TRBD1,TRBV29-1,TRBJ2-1,CSVDITGAYNEQFF
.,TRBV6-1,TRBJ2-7,CASSIQGVHYEQYF
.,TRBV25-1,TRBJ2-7,CASSEGLRTAYEQYF
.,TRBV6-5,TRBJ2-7,CASSSPYEQYF
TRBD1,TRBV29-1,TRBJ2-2,CSVLDGDSAHVPGELFF
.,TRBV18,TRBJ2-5,CASSLDTTEETQYF
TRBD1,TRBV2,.,CASSIQGVSYEQYF
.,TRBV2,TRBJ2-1,CASSGPYNEQFF
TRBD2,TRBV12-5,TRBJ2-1,CASGLAGGNEQFF
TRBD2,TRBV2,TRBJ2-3,CASSDMGLATDTQYF
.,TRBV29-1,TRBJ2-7,CSVSRGSEQYF
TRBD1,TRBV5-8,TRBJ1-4,CASRHGQGLAANEKLFF
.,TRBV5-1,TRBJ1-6,CASSLDSGINSPLHF
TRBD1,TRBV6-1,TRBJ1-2,CASSDTGEGYGYTF
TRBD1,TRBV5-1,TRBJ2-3,CASSWGQGVRTDTQYF
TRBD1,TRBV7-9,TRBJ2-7,CASSPGTGYEQYF
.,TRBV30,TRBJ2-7,CACYPKAGFYEQYF
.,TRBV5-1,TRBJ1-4,CASSLGGHSNEKLFF
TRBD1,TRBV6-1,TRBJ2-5,CASTQDRGGRETQYF
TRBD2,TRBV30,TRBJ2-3,CAWSRSGRAIWADTQYF
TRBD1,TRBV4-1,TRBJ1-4,CASSEPGQGKSNEKLFF
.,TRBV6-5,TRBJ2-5,CASSYLQGEVETQYF
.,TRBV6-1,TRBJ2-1,CASSETGASYNEQFF
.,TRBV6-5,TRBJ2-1,CASSYSPRGSYNEQFF